This T cell receptor beta chain comes out of a study of regulatory T cells in long-lasting Graves disease. The time point: newly diagnosed GD, antithyroid drugs for less than 3 months. There was RNA extracted from PBMCs, and the TCR library was made from it. This CDR3 comprises 17 residues. Germline V CDR1 and CDR2: MGHRA, YSYEKL. V lost 1 base to trimming and J lost 0 bases, with 13 bases between them. For TCR beta, libraries came from iRepertoire HTBI primers and Arm-PCR of CDR3 regions. TCRdb ran MiXCR on the multiplex PCR reads and lists one entry per CDR3 protein. The data contain some 410,000 distinct CDR3 sequences, roughly 15% of them singletons. This sample also belongs to another study, concerning T cells in Graves' hyperthyroidism and ophthalmopathy. This second study notes: A first-round RT-PCR of the TCR CDR3 used the HTBI primer set. Blood samples included most of the expanded thyroid clonotypes exceeding 0.001.

Source: peripheral blood mononuclear cells (PBMCs), taken at new diagnosis, from a patient treated with antithyroid drugs. This receptor was obtained from a woman aged 25-40 years with Graves disease. The chain couples TRBV4-1 to TRBJ2-1; D is undetermined. The CDR3 spells CASSQASGLSSYNEQFF. The CDR3 DNA follows: TGCGCCAGCAGCCAAGCTTCGGGTTTGAGCTCCTACAATGAGCAGTTCTTC.